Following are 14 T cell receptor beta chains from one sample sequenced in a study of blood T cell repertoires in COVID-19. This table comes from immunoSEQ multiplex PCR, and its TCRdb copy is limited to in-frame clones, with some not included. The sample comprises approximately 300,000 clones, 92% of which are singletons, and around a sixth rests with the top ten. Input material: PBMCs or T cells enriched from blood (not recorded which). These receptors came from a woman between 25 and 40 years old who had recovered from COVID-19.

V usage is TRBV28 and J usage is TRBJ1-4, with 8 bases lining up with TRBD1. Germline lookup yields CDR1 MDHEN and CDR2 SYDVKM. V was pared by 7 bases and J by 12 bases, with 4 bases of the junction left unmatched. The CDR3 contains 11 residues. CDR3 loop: CASTQQGELFF. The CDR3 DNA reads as TGTGCCAGCACCCAACAGGGGGAACTGTTTTTT.

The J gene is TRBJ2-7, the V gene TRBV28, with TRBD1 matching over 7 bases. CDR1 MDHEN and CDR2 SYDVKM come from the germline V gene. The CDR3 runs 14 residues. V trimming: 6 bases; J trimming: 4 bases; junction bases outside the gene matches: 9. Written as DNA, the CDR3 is TGTGCCAGCAGATCCGGGACAGAGACTTACGAGCAGTACTTC. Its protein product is CASRSGTETYEQYF.

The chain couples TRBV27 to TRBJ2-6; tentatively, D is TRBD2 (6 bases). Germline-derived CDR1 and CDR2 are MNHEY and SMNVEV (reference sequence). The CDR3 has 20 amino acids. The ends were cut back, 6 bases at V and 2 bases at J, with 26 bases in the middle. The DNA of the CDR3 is TGTGCCAGCAGCAGACCTCGGCGGGGAGCGGGCGACACTGGGGCCAACGTCCTGACTTTC. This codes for CASSRPRRGAGDTGANVLTF.

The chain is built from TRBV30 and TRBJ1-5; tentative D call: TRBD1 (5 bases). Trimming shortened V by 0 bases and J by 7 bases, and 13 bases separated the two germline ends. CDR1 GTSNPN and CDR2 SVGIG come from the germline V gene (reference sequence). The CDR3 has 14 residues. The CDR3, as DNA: TGTGCCTGGAGTGTGGGGGGGTTGAGGCAGCCCCAGCATTTT. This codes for CAWSVGGLRQPQHF.

The CDR3 nucleotides are TGTGCCAGCTTACAGGGGTCCGGGGAGCTGTTTTTT. Its protein product is CASLQGSGELFF. The chain recombines TRBV2 with TRBJ2-2; 7 bases match TRBD1. The germline CDR1 and CDR2 sequences are SNHLY and FYNNEI. V lost 8 bases to trimming and J lost 6 bases; unmatched junction nucleotides: 3. The CDR3 sequence is 12 residues long. The variable domain in full, completed from reference TRBV2 and TRBJ2-2, reads EPEVTQTPSHQVTQMGQEVILRCVPISNHLYFYWYRQILGQKVEFLVSFYNNEISEKSEIFDDQFSVERPDGSNFTLKIRSTKLEDSAMYFCASLQGSGELFFGEGSRLTVL.

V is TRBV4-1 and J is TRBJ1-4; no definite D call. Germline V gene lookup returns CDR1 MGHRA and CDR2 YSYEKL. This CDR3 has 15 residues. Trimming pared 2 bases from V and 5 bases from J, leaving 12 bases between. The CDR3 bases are TGCGCCAGCAGCCAATTCGCACAGCCAAATGAAAAACTGTTTTTT. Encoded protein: CASSQFAQPNEKLFF.

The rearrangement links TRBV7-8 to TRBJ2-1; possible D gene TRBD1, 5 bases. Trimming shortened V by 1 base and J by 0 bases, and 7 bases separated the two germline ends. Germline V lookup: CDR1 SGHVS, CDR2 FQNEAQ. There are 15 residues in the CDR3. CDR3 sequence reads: CASSLDRSSYNEQFF. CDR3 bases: TGTGCCAGCAGCTTAGACAGGTCCTCCTACAATGAGCAGTTCTTC.

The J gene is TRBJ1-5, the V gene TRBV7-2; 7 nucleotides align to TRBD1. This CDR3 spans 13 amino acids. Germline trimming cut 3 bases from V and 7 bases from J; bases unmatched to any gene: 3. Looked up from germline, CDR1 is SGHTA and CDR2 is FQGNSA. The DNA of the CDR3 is TGTGCCAGCAGCTTCGCAGGGGGGCAGCCCCAGCATTTT. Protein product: CASSFAGGQPQHF.

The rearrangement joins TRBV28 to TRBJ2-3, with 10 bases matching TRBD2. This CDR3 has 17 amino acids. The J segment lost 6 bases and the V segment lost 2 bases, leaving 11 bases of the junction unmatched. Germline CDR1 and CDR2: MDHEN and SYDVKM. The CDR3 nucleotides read TGTGCCAGCAGTTTAGGGACAGCACTAGCGGGATTCGATACGCAGTATTTT. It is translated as CASSLGTALAGFDTQYF.

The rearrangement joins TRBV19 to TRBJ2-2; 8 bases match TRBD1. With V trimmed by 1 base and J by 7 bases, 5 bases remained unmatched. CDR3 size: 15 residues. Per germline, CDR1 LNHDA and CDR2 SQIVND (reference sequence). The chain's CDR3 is CASSIGTGLGGELFF. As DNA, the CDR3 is TGTGCCAGTAGTATAGGGACAGGGTTAGGCGGGGAGCTGTTTTTT.

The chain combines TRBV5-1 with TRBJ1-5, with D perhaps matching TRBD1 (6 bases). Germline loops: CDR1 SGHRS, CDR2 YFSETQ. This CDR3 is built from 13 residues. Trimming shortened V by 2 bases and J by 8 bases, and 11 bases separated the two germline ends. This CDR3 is CASSFSGDEPQHF. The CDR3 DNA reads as TGCGCCAGCAGCTTTTCAGGGGACGAGCCCCAGCATTTT.

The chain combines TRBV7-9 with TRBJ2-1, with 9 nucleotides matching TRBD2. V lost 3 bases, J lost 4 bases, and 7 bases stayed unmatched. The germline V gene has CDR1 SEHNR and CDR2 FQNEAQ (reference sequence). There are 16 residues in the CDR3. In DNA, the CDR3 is TGTGCCAGCAGCTTCAAGCGGGGGGACACATACAATGAGCAGTTCTTC. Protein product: CASSFKRGDTYNEQFF.

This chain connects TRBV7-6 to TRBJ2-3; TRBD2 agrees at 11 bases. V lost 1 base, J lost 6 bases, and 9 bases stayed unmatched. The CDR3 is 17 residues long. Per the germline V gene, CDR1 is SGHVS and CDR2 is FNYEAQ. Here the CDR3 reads CASSLELAGVPGDTQYF. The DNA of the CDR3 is TGTGCCAGCAGCTTAGAACTAGCGGGAGTACCGGGGGATACGCAGTATTTT.

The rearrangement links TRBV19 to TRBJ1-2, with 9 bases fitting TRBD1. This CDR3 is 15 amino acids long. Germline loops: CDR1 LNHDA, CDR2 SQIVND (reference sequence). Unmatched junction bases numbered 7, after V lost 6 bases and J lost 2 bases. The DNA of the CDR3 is TGTGCCAGTAGCGGGACAGGGCAATTGAACTATGGCTACACCTTC. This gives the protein CASSGTGQLNYGYTF.